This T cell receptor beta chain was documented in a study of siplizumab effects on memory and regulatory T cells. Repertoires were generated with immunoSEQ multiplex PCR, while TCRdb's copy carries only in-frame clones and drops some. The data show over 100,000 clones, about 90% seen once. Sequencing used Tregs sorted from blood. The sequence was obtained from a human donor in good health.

The CDR3 nucleotides read TGCGCCAGCAGCTTGGACAGTTTGAACACTGAAGCTTTCTTT. This sequence encodes CASSLDSLNTEAFF. The V and J genes are TRBV5-1 and TRBJ1-1; D is ambiguous. V lost 0 bases and J 0 bases, leaving 6 bases between the germline ends. Germline lookup yields CDR1 SGHRS and CDR2 YFSETQ. The CDR3 is made up of 14 amino acids.